This T cell receptor (beta chain) was captured in a study of T cells in Graves' hyperthyroidism and ophthalmopathy. The TCR beta CDR3 regions underwent amplification using RNA transcripts as the source. First-round RT-PCR with HTBI primers amplified the TCR CDR3 region. Each CDR3 protein gets one entry after TCRdb re-called the multiplex PCR reads with MiXCR. The table records 300,000 to 450,000 distinct CDR3 sequences, around 25% of them present only once. The receptor comes from a man between 50 and 59 years old with Graves' hyperthyroidism. Sequenced sample: blood.

The CDR3 sequence: CASSFPGTGGRETQYF. DNA of the CDR3: TGTGCCAGCAGTTTCCCCGGGACAGGGGGCCGGGAGACCCAGTACTTC. The J gene is TRBJ2-5, the V gene TRBV12-3 or TRBV12-4, with 12 positions matching TRBD1. V shed 3 bases, J shed 5 bases, and the junction held 7 bases outside the gene matches. There are 16 residues in the CDR3.